This T cell receptor (beta chain) was captured in a study of T cells after yellow fever vaccination. The wider study: SMART-Seq v4 Ultra Low Input handled preparation of low-cell-number fractions.

The ends were cut back, 2 bases at V and 8 bases at J, with 15 bases in the middle. The CDR3 runs 14 residues. Making TCR cDNA involved 5'RACE template switching, which added UMIs and a universal primer site. TCRdb recomputed calls from the 5' RACE reads with MiXCR, one row per CDR3 protein. The sample yields 450,000 to 600,000 distinct CDR3 sequences, approximately 12% seen once. This clonotype was obtained from a man aged 25-45 years who received the YFV17D yellow fever vaccine. The material sequenced was PBMCs, taken on the day of the yellow fever booster vaccination. The chain recombines TRBV12-3 or TRBV12-4 with TRBJ1-2; D is perhaps TRBD1 (6 bases). The CDR3 here is CASSLPGAPLGYTF. The CDR3 DNA reads TGTGCCAGCAGTTTACCGGGGGCGCCATTAGGCTACACCTTC.